This T cell receptor beta chain emerged from a study of beta chain features in type 1 diabetes. Study outcomes and limitations: Relative to healthy donors, patients appeared to have naive, central memory and Treg TCRB repertoires that were more similar. Cells with high TCR expression could be over-represented by cDNA sequencing. Equally in patients and controls, shorter templates might have been favored by PCR.

In the case of this clone: Its antigen is undetermined.

Blood was drawn once from each donor into heparinised tubes. The draws averaged around 120 mL. Expressed TCRB transcripts got sequenced, as all isolated RNA was reverse transcribed. The repertoire was sequenced with immunoSEQ multiplex PCR; TCRdb's copy has only in-frame clones and lacks some. The sample records about 240,000 clones, 27% being singletons. This TCR came from a man aged 30 to 45 in good health. Sequencing was carried out using central memory CD4+ T cells from blood.

DNA for the CDR3: TGTGCCTGGAGTTCCTCCCCGAAGCAATACTCCTACAATGAGCAGTTCTTC. Protein: CAWSSSPKQYSYNEQFF. The V and J genes are TRBV30 and TRBJ2-1; D is undetermined. CDR3 length equals 17 residues. Per germline, CDR1 GTSNPN and CDR2 SVGIG (reference sequence). The V end was cut by 2 bases, the J end by 0 bases, with 17 bases between.